These 6 T cell receptor beta chains originate from one sample sequenced in a study of blood T cell repertoires in COVID-19. Clones were read by immunoSEQ multiplex PCR, and TCRdb kept only the in-frame ones, dropping some. The top ten hold approximately 8.7% of the sample, which has some 150,000 clones, around 81% seen once. The sample was peripheral blood. Receptor source: a woman in her sixties or seventies with active or convalescent COVID-19.

The chain couples TRBV5-1 to TRBJ2-7; 13 bases map to TRBD2. The germline gives CDR1 SGHRS, CDR2 YFSETQ. Trimming at V came to 2 bases and at J to 7 bases, leaving 9 bases not matched to a gene. This CDR3 is 16 amino acids long. The DNA of the CDR3 is TGCGCCAGCAGCTTTGGGACTAGCGGGGATTGGGGTGAGCAGTACGTC. It specifies CASSFGTSGDWGEQYV.

The rearrangement uses TRBV29-1 and TRBJ1-4; TRBD1 agrees at 8 bases. The CDR3 runs 12 residues. CDR1 and CDR2 (germline): SQVTM, ANQGSEA. The V and J ends lost 5 bases and 10 bases, in that order; junction bases with no gene match: 6. The CDR3 loop is CSVQAGGGKLFF. The DNA for the CDR3 is TGCAGCGTTCAGGCAGGGGGCGGAAAACTGTTTTTT.

The chain combines TRBV9 with TRBJ2-1, with 9 positions matching TRBD2. This CDR3 has 17 amino acids. Per the germline V gene, CDR1 is SGDLS and CDR2 is YYNGEE. V trimming: 4 bases; J trimming: 3 bases; junction bases outside the gene matches: 11. In nucleotides, the CDR3 is TGTGCCAGCAGCTCCGTGAGGCGGGAGGGTTTCTACAATGAGCAGTTCTTC. Its translation is CASSSVRREGFYNEQFF.

This chain joins TRBV19 and TRBJ2-2, with D uncertain. Germline CDR1 is LNHDA and CDR2 is SQIVND (reference sequence). V was cut by 2 bases and J by 1 base, with 5 bases left in between. The CDR3 totals 14 residues. CDR3 sequence (DNA): TGTGCCAGTAGTATACAACAGAACACCGGGGAGCTGTTTTTT. Translated: CASSIQQNTGELFF.

J is TRBJ1-6 and V is TRBV18; TRBD1 matches at 7 bases. From germline, CDR1 is KGHSH and CDR2 LQKENI. V lost 5 bases and J lost 6; bases outside the gene matches: 7. There are 15 residues in the CDR3. For the CDR3, the DNA is TGTGCCAGCTCAGGACAGGCCTGGGGTAATTCACCCCTCCACTTT. Translation: CASSGQAWGNSPLHF. The full variable domain, with the rest looked up from reference TRBV18 and TRBJ1-6, is NAGVMQNPRHLVRRRGQEARLRCSPMKGHSHVYWYRQLPEEGLKFMVYLQKENIIDESGMPKERFSAEFPKEGPSILRIQQVVRGDSAAYFCASSGQAWGNSPLHFGNGTRLTVT.

The chain is built from TRBV27 and TRBJ1-4, with 10 bases identical to TRBD1. The germline V gene encodes CDR1 MNHEY and CDR2 SMNVEV (reference sequence). V gave up 4 bases and J gave up 4 bases; unmatched junction bases: 15. The CDR3 loop spans 19 amino acids. In DNA, the CDR3 is TGTGCCAGCAGTTCCCCGACAGGACAGGGGGGACTCGGTAATGAAAAACTGTTTTTT. This sequence encodes CASSSPTGQGGLGNEKLFF.